This entry lists 21 T cell receptor beta chains sequenced from one sample in a study of blood T cell repertoires in COVID-19 (dated by TCRdb to the early 2020s). Receptor libraries were prepared by the immunoSEQ multiplex PCR assay. Sourced from immuneACCESS, this table was stored by TCRdb with only in-frame sequences that have V and J called. A share of the clones is absent; for the studies checked, an unresolved V gene accounts for under half, and the remainder has no known explanation. The sample table holds some 250,000 clones, of which more than 70% were seen once. The ten largest clones take up more than 9% of the sample. Sequencing used peripheral blood. The receptors stem from a man older than 75 with acute or convalescent COVID-19.

V and J are TRBV2 and TRBJ1-4; no definite D call. V lost 2 bases and J lost 3, with 10 bases in between. The CDR3 length is 15 residues. Germline CDR1 and CDR2: SNHLY and FYNNEI. In DNA, the CDR3 is TGTGCCAGCAGTGAACGAGGTCTGCCTAATGAAAAACTGTTTTTT. Translation: CASSERGLPNEKLFF.

This sequence joins TRBV2 and TRBJ2-2; 12 nucleotides match TRBD2. CDR1 and CDR2 (germline): SNHLY, FYNNEI. The trim removed 6 bases at V and 5 bases at J, leaving 4 bases unmatched. The CDR3 sequence is 15 residues long. CDR3 in amino acids: CASRAGTSGTGELFF. CDR3 nucleotides: TGTGCCAGCAGAGCCGGGACTAGCGGGACCGGGGAGCTGTTTTTT.

The chain employs TRBV7-8 and TRBJ2-1; D is unclear. V lost 4 bases and J lost 8, with 12 bases in between. Germline lookup yields CDR1 SGHVS and CDR2 FQNEAQ. CDR3 length equals 13 residues. CDR3 nucleotide sequence: TGTGCCAGCAGCTCCACACGACTCGATGAGCAGTTCTTC. This codes for CASSSTRLDEQFF.

The rearrangement joins TRBV11-2 to TRBJ2-3, with TRBD2 matching 7 bases. Germline values: CDR1 SGHAT, CDR2 FQNNGV. The trim removed 0 bases at V and 0 bases at J, leaving 9 bases unmatched. CDR3 length equals 18 residues. The CDR3 protein is CASSLDGASGYSTDTQYF. The CDR3 DNA is TGTGCCAGCAGCTTAGATGGGGCTAGCGGATACAGCACAGATACGCAGTATTTT.

The genes are TRBV19 and TRBJ1-5, with 7 bases aligning to TRBD1. The CDR3 sequence is 14 residues long. In germline, CDR1 is LNHDA, CDR2 SQIVND (reference sequence). V was pared by 7 bases and J by 3 bases, with 6 bases of the junction left unmatched. The CDR3 nucleotides read TGTGCCAGTACCTCACAGGGGCTCAATCAGCCCCAGCATTTT. This encodes CASTSQGLNQPQHF.

The rearrangement uses TRBV2 and TRBJ2-1; 8 nucleotides agree with TRBD1. The CDR3 consists of 14 residues. Trimming at V came to 8 bases and at J to 6 bases, leaving 9 bases not matched to a gene. Germline V gene sequence: CDR1 SNHLY, CDR2 FYNNEI. The CDR3 sequence is CASGRNRGANEQFF. In DNA form, the CDR3 reads TGTGCCAGCGGACGGAACAGGGGGGCCAATGAGCAGTTCTTC.

This clone has more than one count but fewer than ten. The rearrangement links TRBV18 to TRBJ2-4; 8 nucleotides agree with TRBD2. V gave up 3 bases and J gave up 8 bases; unmatched junction bases: 3. The germline CDR1 and CDR2 sequences are KGHSH and LQKENI. CDR3 length: 13 amino acids. The CDR3 DNA is TGTGCCAGCTCACCGGGACTAGAAGACATTCAGTACTTC. This translates into CASSPGLEDIQYF.

The chain has TRBV19 and TRBJ1-5; the D gene is possibly TRBD1 (5 bases). This CDR3 is 16 amino acids long. Germline CDR1 is LNHDA and CDR2 is SQIVND (reference sequence). Trimming shortened V by 5 bases and J by 0 bases, and 14 bases separated the two germline ends. CDR3 loop: CASSHADRSSNQPQHF. CDR3 sequence (DNA): TGTGCCAGTAGTCACGCCGACAGAAGTAGCAATCAGCCCCAGCATTTT. Full variable domain (rest looked up from reference TRBV19 and TRBJ1-5): DGGITQSPKYLFRKEGQNVTLSCEQNLNHDAMYWYRQDPGQGLRLIYYSQIVNDFQKGDIAEGYSVSREKKESFPLTVTSAQKNPTAFYLCASSHADRSSNQPQHFGDGTRLSIL.

This clone was seen a single time. The CDR3 sequence: CASSLRGISNQPQHF. The CDR3 nucleotides are TGTGCCAGCAGTTTACGGGGGATTAGCAATCAGCCCCAGCATTTT. The J gene is TRBJ1-5, the V gene TRBV27; the D gene is possibly TRBD1 (5 bases). V shed 2 bases and J shed 0 bases, with 8 bases lying between them. This CDR3 has 15 amino acids. Germline V gene sequence: CDR1 MNHEY, CDR2 SMNVEV (reference sequence).

This chain joins TRBV7-9 and TRBJ1-1; possible D gene TRBD1, 6 bases. CDR3 length: 14 residues. Trimming shortened V by 1 base and J by 4 bases, and 10 bases separated the two germline ends. CDR1 is SEHNR and CDR2 is FQNEAQ in the germline V gene (reference sequence). The CDR3: CASSLEVGATEAFF. CDR3 nucleotides: TGTGCCAGCAGCTTAGAGGTGGGGGCCACTGAAGCTTTCTTT.

This chain joins TRBV30 and TRBJ2-1; 14 bases agree with TRBD2. The trim removed 3 bases at V and 0 bases at J, leaving 4 bases unmatched. From germline, CDR1 is GTSNPN and CDR2 SVGIG (reference sequence). The CDR3 has 17 residues. CDR3 amino acids: CAWRGTSGRSSYNEQFF. CDR3 nucleotide sequence: TGTGCCTGGAGGGGGACTAGCGGGAGAAGCTCCTACAATGAGCAGTTCTTC. Based on the CDR3 plus reference TRBV30 and TRBJ2-1, the full variable domain is SQTIHQWPATLVQPVGSPLSLECTVEGTSNPNLYWYRQAAGRGLQLLFYSVGIGQISSEVPQNLSASRPQDRQFILSSKKLLLSDSGFYLCAWRGTSGRSSYNEQFFGPGTRLTVL.

This chain connects TRBV5-4 to TRBJ2-6; 10 bases line up with TRBD1. Trimming removed 4 bases from V and 0 bases from J; junction bases left unmatched: 4. Germline V gives CDR1 SGHNT, CDR2 YYREEE (reference sequence). This CDR3 has 17 residues. The CDR3 DNA follows: TGTGCCAGCAGCGAGGGACAGGGGTCCTCTGGGGCCAACGTCCTGACTTTC. Its translation: CASSEGQGSSGANVLTF.

This chain connects TRBV28 to TRBJ1-3; 7 bases are a match to TRBD1. Trimming removed 6 bases from V and 0 bases from J; junction bases left unmatched: 5. The CDR3 length is 15 residues. Germline lookup yields CDR1 MDHEN and CDR2 SYDVKM. The DNA for the CDR3 is TGTGCCAGCAGCCCCGGGACAGCCTCTGGAAACACCATATATTTT. This sequence encodes CASSPGTASGNTIYF.

This chain uses TRBV12-3 or TRBV12-4 with TRBJ1-3; 7 bases align to TRBD1. After removal of 6 bases from V and 2 bases from J, the junction contained 1 base not matched to a gene. This CDR3 spans 13 amino acids. Written as DNA, the CDR3 is TGTGCCAGCAGACAGGGGACTGGAAACACCATATATTTT. This encodes CASRQGTGNTIYF.

CDR3 DNA sequence: TGTGCCAGCAGGCCGGGACAGGCTAACTATGGCTACACCTTC. This translates into CASRPGQANYGYTF. J is TRBJ1-2 and V is TRBV28, with TRBD1 matching 8 bases. There are 14 residues in the CDR3. V lost 6 bases and J lost 0; bases outside the gene matches: 3. In germline, CDR1 is MDHEN, CDR2 SYDVKM.

This chain links TRBV27 with TRBJ2-1, with 7 positions matching TRBD1. The trim removed 6 bases at V and 6 bases at J, leaving 11 bases unmatched. Germline values: CDR1 MNHEY, CDR2 SMNVEV (reference sequence). The CDR3 has 15 residues. The CDR3 region is CASSLRGQLGNEQFF. The CDR3 nucleotides read TGTGCCAGCAGCCTGAGGGGACAGCTAGGCAATGAGCAGTTCTTC.

CDR3 coding DNA: TGTGCCAGTCAAGGGGGCTCCTACGAGCAGTACTTC. Protein product: CASQGGSYEQYF. The chain has TRBV6-5 and TRBJ2-7; TRBD1 might be the D (6 bases). The CDR3 covers 12 residues. The V and J ends lost 9 bases and 0 bases respectively, with 9 bases between them. Per germline, CDR1 MNHEY and CDR2 SVGAGI.

The V gene is TRBV28, the J gene TRBJ2-1; TRBD2 matches 11 bases. Germline values: CDR1 MDHEN, CDR2 SYDVKM. This CDR3 is 15 amino acids long. The J segment lost 3 bases and the V segment lost 7 bases, leaving 5 bases of the junction unmatched. CDR3 coding DNA: TGTGCCAGCACCTTAGCGGGAGGGGACTACAATGAGCAGTTCTTC. Translation gives CASTLAGGDYNEQFF.

The chain joins TRBV10-3 to TRBJ2-7, with D possibly TRBD1 on 6 matching bases. V was shortened by 10 bases and J by 2 bases, with 9 bases between the two germline ends. The CDR3 covers 11 residues. Germline V gives CDR1 ENHRY, CDR2 SYGVKD. The CDR3 region is CATKGAYEQYF. CDR3 sequence (DNA): TGTGCCACTAAGGGGGCCTACGAGCAGTACTTC.

This chain joins TRBV10-2 and TRBJ1-5; perhaps TRBD1 as D (6 bases). V was trimmed by 7 bases and J by 6 bases, leaving 13 bases between them. The V gene's germline CDR1 is WSHSY and CDR2 SAAADI. The CDR3 contains 13 residues. This chain's CDR3 is CASTQGSGQPQHF. Written as DNA, the CDR3 is TGCGCCAGCACACAGGGATCGGGTCAGCCCCAGCATTTT.

This clone was counted a single time. This chain joins TRBV27 and TRBJ2-3; a weak D match, TRBD1 (6 bases). With 7 bases removed from V and 1 base from J, the gap between germline ends came to 12 bases. Germline lookup yields CDR1 MNHEY and CDR2 SMNVEV (reference sequence). The length of the CDR3 is 14 residues. The CDR3 sequence is CASTGVRGTDTQYF. The CDR3 DNA follows: TGTGCCAGCACAGGGGTTCGTGGCACAGATACGCAGTATTTT.